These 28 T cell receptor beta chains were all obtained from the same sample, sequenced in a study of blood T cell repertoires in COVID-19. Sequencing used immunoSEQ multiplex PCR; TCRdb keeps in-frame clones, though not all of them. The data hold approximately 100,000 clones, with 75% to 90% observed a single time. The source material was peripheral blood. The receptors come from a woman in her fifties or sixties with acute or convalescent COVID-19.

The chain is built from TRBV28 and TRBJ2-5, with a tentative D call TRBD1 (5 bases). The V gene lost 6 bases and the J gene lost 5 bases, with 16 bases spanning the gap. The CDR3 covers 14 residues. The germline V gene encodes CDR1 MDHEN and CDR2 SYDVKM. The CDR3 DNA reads TGTGCCAGCAGGTGGGGCACATCAGGGGAGACCCAGTACTTC. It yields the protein CASRWGTSGETQYF.

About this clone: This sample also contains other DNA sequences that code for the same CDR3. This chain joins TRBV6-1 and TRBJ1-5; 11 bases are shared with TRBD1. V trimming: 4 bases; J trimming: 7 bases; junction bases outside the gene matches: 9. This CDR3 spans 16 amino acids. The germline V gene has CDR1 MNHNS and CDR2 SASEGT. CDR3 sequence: CASSGRTGGGQQPQHF. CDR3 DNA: TGTGCCAGCAGTGGGCGGACAGGGGGCGGCCAACAGCCCCAGCATTTT.

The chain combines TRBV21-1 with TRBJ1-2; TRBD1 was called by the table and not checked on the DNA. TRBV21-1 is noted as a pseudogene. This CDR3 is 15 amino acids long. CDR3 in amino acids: CASSKKGDRGRGYTF. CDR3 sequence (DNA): TGTGCCAGCAGCAAAAAGGGGGACAGGGGGCGTGGCTACACCTTC.

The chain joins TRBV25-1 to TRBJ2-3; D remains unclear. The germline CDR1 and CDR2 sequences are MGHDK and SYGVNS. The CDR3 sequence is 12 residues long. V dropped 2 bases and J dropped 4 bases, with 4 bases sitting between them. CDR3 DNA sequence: TGTGCCAGCAGTGAAGCGGCAGATACGCAGTATTTT. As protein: CASSEAADTQYF.

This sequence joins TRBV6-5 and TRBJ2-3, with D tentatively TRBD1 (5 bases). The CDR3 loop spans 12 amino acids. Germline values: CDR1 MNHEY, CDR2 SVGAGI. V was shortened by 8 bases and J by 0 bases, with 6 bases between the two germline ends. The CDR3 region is CASGASTDTQYF. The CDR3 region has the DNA TGTGCCAGCGGGGCTAGCACAGATACGCAGTATTTT.

CDR3 amino acids: CASGGWAANEKLFF. CDR3 coding DNA: TGTGCCAGCGGGGGCTGGGCCGCCAATGAAAAACTGTTTTTT. The chain uses TRBV27 and TRBJ1-4; D possibly corresponds to TRBD1 (6 bases). CDR1 MNHEY and CDR2 SMNVEV come from the germline V gene (reference sequence). The V gene lost 8 bases and the J gene lost 5 bases, with 15 bases spanning the gap. The CDR3 is made up of 14 amino acids.

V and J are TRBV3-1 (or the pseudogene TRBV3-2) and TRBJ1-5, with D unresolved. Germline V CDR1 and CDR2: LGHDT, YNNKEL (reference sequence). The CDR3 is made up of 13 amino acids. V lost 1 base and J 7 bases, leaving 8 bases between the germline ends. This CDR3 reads CASSQGRVQPQHF. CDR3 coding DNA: TGTGCCAGCAGCCAAGGTCGGGTCCAGCCCCAGCATTTT.

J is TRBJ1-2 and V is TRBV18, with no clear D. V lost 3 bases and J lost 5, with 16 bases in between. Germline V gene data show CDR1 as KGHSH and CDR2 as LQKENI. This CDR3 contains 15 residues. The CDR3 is CASSPGQTAIYGYTF. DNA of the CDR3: TGTGCCAGCTCACCTGGGCAGACCGCTATTTATGGCTACACCTTC.

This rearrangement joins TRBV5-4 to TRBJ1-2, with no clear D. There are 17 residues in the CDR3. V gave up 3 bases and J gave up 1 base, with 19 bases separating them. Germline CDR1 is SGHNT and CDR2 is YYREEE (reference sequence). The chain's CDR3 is CASSSSRVRVGNYGYTF. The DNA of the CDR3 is TGTGCCAGCAGCTCATCCCGGGTGAGAGTTGGTAACTATGGCTACACCTTC.

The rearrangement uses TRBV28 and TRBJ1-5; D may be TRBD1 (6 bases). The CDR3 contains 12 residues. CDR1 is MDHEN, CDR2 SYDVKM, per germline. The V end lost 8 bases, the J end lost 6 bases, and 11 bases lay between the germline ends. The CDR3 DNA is TGTGCCAGCGGGGGGGCGGTTCAGCCCCAGCATTTT. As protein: CASGGAVQPQHF.

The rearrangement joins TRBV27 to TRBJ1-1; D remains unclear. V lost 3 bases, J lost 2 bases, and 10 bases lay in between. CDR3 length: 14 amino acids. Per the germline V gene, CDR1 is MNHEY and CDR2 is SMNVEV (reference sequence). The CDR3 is CASSFNGRNTEAFF. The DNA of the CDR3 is TGTGCCAGCAGTTTCAATGGCAGAAACACTGAAGCTTTCTTT.

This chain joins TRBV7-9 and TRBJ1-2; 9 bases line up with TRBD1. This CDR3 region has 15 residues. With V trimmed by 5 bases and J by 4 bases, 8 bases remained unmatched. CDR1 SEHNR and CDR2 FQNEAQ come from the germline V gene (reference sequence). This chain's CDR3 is CASSPPGQGTYGYTF. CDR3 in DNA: TGTGCCAGCAGCCCTCCGGGACAGGGTACCTATGGCTACACCTTC.

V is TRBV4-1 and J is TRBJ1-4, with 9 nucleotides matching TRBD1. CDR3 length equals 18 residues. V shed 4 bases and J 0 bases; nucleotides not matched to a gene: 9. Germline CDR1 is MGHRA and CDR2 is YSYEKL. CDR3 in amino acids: CASSLGQRQGATNEKLFF. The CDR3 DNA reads TGCGCCAGCAGCCTGGGGCAGAGACAGGGGGCAACTAATGAAAAACTGTTTTTT.

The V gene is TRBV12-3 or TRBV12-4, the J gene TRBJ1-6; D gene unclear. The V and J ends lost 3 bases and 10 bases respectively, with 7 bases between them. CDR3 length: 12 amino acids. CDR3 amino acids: CASSFGQSPLHF. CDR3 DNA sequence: TGTGCCAGCAGTTTTGGGCAATCACCCCTCCACTTT.

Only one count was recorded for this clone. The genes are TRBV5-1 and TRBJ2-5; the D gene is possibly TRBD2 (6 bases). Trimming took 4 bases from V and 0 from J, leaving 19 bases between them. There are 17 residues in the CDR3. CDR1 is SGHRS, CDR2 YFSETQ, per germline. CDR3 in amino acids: CASSPGRTTDYQETQYF. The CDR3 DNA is TGCGCCAGCAGCCCGGGGAGGACAACCGATTACCAAGAGACCCAGTACTTC.

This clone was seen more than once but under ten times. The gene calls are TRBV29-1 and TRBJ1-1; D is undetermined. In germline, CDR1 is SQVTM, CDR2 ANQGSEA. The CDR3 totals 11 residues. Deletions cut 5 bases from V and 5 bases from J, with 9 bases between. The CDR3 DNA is TGCAGCGTTCGTCCGGTGACTGAAGCTTTCTTT. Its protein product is CSVRPVTEAFF.

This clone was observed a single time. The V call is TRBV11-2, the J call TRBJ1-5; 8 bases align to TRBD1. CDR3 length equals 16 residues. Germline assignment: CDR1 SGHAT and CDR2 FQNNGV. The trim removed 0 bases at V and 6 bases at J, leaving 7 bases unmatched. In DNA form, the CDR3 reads TGTGCCAGCAGCTTAGAGGCAGGGGGCGCGGGTCAGCCCCAGCATTTT. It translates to CASSLEAGGAGQPQHF.

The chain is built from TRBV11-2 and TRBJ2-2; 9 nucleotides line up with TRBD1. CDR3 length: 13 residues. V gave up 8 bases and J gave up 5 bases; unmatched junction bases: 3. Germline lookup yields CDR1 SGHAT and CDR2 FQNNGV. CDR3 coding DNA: TGTGCCAGCGGACAGGGGAGGACCGGGGAGCTGTTTTTT. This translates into CASGQGRTGELFF.

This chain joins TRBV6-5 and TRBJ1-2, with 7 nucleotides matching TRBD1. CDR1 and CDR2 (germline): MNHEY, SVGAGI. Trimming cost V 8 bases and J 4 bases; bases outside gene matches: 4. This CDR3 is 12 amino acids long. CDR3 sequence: CASQTGPYGYTF. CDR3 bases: TGTGCCAGCCAGACAGGGCCCTATGGCTACACCTTC.

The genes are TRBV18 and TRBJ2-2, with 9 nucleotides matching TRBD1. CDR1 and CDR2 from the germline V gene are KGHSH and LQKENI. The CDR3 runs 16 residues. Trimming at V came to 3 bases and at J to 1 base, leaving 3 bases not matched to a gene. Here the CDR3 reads CASSPPGQGNTGELFF. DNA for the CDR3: TGTGCCAGCTCACCTCCGGGACAGGGGAACACCGGGGAGCTGTTTTTT.

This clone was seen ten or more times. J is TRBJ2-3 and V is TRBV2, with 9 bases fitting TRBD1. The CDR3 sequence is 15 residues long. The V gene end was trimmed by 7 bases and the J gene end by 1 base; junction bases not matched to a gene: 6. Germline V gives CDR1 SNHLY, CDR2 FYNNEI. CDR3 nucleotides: TGTGCCAGCAAGGACAGGGGTTTGGGCACAGATACGCAGTATTTT. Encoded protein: CASKDRGLGTDTQYF.

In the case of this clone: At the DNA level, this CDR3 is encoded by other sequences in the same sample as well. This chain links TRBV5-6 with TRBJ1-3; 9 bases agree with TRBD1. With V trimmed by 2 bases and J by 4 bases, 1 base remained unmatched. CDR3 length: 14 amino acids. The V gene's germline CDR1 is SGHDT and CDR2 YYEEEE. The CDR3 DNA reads TGTGCCAGCAGCTTTGGGACAGGGGGAAACACCATATATTTT. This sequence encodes CASSFGTGGNTIYF. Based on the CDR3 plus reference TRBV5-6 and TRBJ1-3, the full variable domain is DAGVTQSPTHLIKTRGQQVTLRCSPKSGHDTVSWYQQALGQGPQFIFQYYEEEERQRGNFPDRFSGHQFPNYSSELNVNALLLGDSALYLCASSFGTGGNTIYFGEGSWLTVV.

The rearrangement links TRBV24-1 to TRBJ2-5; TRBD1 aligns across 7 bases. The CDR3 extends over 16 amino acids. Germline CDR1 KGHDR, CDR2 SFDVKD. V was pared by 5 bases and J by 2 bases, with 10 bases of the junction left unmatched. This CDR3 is CATSGSGTDIQETQYF. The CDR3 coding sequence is TGTGCCACCAGTGGGTCCGGGACAGACATACAAGAGACCCAGTACTTC.

CDR3 loop: CASSEFRLGTDTQYF. DNA of the CDR3: TGCGCCAGCAGTGAGTTCCGGTTAGGCACAGATACGCAGTATTTT. V gene TRBV10-2 combines with J gene TRBJ2-3, with unresolved D. Germline V gene data show CDR1 as WSHSY and CDR2 as SAAADI. The CDR3 covers 15 residues. V lost 1 base, J lost 1 base, and 9 bases lay in between.

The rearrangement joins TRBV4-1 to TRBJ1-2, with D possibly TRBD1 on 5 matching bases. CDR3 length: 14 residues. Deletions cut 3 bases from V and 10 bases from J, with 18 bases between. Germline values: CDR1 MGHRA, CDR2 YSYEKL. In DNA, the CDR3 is TGCGCCAGCAGCCAGCAAGGGGCCGCTTCTGCCTACACCTTC. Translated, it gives CASSQQGAASAYTF.

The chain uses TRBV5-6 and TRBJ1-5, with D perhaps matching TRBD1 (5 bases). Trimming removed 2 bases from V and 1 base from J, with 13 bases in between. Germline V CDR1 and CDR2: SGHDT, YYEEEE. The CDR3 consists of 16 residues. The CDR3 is CASSFGGGWSNQPQHF. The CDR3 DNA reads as TGTGCCAGCAGCTTTGGGGGAGGCTGGAGCAATCAGCCCCAGCATTTT.

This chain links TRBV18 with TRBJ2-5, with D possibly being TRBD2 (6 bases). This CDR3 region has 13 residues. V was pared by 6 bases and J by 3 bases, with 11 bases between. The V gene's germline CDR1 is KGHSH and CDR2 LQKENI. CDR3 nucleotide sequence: TGTGCCAGCTCCCGGACGGGGGAAGAGACCCAGTACTTC. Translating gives CASSRTGEETQYF. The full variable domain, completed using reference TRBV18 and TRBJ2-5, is NAGVMQNPRHLVRRRGQEARLRCSPMKGHSHVYWYRQLPEEGLKFMVYLQKENIIDESGMPKERFSAEFPKEGPSILRIQQVVRGDSAAYFCASSRTGEETQYFGPGTRLLVL.

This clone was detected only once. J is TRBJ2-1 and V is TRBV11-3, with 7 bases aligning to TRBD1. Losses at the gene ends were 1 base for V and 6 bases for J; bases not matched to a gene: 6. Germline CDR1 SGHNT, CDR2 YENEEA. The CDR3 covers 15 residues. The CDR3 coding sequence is TGTGCCAGCAGCTTAGGAGGGGGCCCCCTCAATGAGCAGTTCTTC. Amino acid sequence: CASSLGGGPLNEQFF. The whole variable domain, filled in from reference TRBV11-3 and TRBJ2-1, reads EAGVVQSPRYKIIEKKQPVAFWCNPISGHNTLYWYLQNLGQGPELLIRYENEEAVDDSQLPKDRFSAERLKGVDSTLKIQPAELGDSAVYLCASSLGGGPLNEQFFGPGTRLTVL.